Here is one TCR beta chain with its context. V was cut by 3 bases and J by 1 base, with 16 bases left in between. The CDR3 runs to 16 residues. CDR1 and CDR2 (germline): SGDLS, YYNGEE. The data were obtained in a study of blood T cell repertoires in COVID-19. This table comes from immunoSEQ multiplex PCR, and its TCRdb copy is limited to in-frame clones, with some not included. Among fewer than 300,000 clones listed, roughly 93% were seen once. The clonotype comes from a woman aged 40-49 years with acute COVID-19. The J gene is TRBJ1-1, the V gene TRBV9; D gene ambiguous. Material for sequencing was PBMCs or T cells enriched from blood (not recorded which). The CDR3 region is CASSESTREGNTEAFF. The CDR3 nucleotides read TGTGCCAGCAGCGAATCAACCCGGGAGGGGAACACTGAAGCTTTCTTT.